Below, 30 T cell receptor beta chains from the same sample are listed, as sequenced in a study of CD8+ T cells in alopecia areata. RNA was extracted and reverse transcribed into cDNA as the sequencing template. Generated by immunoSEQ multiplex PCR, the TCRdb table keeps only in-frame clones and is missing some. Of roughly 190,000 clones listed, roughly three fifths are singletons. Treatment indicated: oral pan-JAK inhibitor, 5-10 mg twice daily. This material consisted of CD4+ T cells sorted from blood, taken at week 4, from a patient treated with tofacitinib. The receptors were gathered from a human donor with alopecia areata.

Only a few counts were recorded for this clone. The chain's CDR3 is CAAGGTGGTEAFF. The DNA of the CDR3 is TGTGCGGCCGGAGGGACAGGTGGCACTGAAGCTTTCTTT. This rearrangement joins TRBV19 to TRBJ1-1; 8 bases align to TRBD1. The CDR3 is 13 amino acids. The germline V gene has CDR1 LNHDA and CDR2 SQIVND (reference sequence).

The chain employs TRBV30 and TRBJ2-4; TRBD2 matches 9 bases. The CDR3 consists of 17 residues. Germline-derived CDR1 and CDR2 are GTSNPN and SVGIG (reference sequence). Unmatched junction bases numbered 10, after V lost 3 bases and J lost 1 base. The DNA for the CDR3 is TGTGCCTGGAGGGAGGGACTAGCTGACCGGGCCAAAAACATTCAGTACTTC. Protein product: CAWREGLADRAKNIQYF.

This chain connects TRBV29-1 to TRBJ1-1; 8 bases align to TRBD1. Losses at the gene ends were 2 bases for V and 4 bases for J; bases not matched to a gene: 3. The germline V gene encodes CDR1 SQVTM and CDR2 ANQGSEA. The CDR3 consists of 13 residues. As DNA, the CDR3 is TGCAGCGTTGAAACAGGGGGGGCCACTGAAGCTTTCTTT. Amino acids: CSVETGGATEAFF.

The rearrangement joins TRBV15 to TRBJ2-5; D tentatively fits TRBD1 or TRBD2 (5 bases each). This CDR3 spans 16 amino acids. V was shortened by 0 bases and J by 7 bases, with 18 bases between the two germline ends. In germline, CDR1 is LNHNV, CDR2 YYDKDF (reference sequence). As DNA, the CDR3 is TGTGCCACCAGCAGAGACGGGGCAGGGCGAACGGGGACCCAGTACTTC. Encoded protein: CATSRDGAGRTGTQYF.

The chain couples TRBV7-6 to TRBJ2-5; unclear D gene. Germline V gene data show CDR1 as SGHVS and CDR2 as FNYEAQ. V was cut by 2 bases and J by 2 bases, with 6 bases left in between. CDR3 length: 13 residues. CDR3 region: CASSLWEQETQYF. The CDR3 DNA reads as TGTGCCAGCAGCTTATGGGAACAAGAGACCCAGTACTTC.

CDR3 nucleotide sequence: TGTGCCAGCAGTGAATCCGAAAAACTGTTTTTT. Its protein product is CASSESEKLFF. The chain uses TRBV25-1 and TRBJ1-4; D gene ambiguous. V lost 1 base and J lost 8, with 2 bases in between. The CDR3 totals 11 residues. From germline, CDR1 is MGHDK and CDR2 SYGVNS.

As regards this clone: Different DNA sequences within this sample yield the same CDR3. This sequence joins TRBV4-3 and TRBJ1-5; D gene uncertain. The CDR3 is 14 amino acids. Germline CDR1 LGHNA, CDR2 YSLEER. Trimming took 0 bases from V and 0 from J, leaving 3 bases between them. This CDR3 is CASSQESSNQPQHF. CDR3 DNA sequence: TGCGCCAGCAGCCAAGAGAGTAGCAATCAGCCCCAGCATTTT.

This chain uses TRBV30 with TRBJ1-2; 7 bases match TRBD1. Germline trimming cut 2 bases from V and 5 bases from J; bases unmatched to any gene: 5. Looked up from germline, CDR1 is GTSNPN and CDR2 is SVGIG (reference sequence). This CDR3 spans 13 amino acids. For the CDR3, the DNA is TGTGCCTGGAGTTACTACAGGGGATATGGCTACACCTTC. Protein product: CAWSYYRGYGYTF.

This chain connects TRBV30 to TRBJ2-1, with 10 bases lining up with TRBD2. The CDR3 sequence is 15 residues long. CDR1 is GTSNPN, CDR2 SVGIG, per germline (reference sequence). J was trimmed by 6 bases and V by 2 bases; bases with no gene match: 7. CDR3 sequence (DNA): TGTGCCTGGAGTTTATTAGCGGGGGGCGGCAATGAGCAGTTCTTC. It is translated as CAWSLLAGGGNEQFF.

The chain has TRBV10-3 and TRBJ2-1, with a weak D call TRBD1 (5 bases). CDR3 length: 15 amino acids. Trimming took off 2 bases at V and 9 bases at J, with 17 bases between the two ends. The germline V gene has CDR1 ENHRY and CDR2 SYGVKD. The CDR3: CAISEPQGLVAEQFF. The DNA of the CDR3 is TGTGCCATCAGTGAGCCCCAGGGTTTAGTAGCTGAGCAGTTCTTC.

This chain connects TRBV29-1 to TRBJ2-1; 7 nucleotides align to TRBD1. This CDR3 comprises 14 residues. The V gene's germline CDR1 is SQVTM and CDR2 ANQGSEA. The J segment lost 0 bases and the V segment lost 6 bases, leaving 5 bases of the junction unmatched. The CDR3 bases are TGCAGCGTAAAGGGACAGACCTCCTACAATGAGCAGTTCTTC. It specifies CSVKGQTSYNEQFF.

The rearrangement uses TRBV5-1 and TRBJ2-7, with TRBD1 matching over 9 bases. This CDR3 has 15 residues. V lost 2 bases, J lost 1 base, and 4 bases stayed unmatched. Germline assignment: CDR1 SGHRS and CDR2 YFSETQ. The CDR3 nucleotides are TGCGCCAGCAGCTTCACAGGGGGCGCTTCCTACGAGCAGTACTTC. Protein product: CASSFTGGASYEQYF.

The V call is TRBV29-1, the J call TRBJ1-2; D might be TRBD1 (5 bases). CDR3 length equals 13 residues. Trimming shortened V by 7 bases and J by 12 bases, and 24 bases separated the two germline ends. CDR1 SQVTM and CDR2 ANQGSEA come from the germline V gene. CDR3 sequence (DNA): TGCAGCGGGGACGGGGGACCGACTATGGCTAACACCTTC. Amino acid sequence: CSGDGGPTMANTF.

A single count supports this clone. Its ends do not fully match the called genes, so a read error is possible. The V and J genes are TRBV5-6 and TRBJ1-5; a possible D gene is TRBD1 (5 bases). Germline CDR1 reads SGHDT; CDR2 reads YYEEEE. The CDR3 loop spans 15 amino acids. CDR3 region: CASSRRVGVDQPQHF. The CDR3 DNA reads TGTGCCAGCAGCCGTCGTGTAGGGGTGGATCAGCCCCAACATTTT.

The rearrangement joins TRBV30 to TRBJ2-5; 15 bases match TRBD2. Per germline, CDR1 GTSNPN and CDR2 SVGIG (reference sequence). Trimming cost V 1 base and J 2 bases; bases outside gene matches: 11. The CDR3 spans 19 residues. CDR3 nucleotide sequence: TGTGCCTGGAGTGGATTTAGGACTAGCGGGGGGGGTCGGCAAGAGACCCAGTACTTC. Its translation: CAWSGFRTSGGGRQETQYF.

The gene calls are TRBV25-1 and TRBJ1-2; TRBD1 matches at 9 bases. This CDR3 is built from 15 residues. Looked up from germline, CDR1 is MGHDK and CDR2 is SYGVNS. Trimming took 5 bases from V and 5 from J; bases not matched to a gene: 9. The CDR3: CASSPNRDRVYGYTF. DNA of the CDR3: TGTGCCAGCAGTCCTAACCGGGACAGGGTTTATGGCTACACCTTC.

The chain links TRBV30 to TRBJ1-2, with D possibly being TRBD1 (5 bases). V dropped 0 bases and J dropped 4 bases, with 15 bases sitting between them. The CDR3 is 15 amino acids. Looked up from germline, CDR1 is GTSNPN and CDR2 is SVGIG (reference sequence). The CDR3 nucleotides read TGTGCCTGGAGTGTTTCGATCAGGGCGGCCTATGGCTACACCTTC. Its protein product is CAWSVSIRAAYGYTF.

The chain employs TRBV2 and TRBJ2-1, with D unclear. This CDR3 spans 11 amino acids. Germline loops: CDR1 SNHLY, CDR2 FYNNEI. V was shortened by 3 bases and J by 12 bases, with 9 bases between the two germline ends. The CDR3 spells CASSEGRWQFF. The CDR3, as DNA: TGTGCCAGCAGTGAGGGCCGGTGGCAGTTCTTC.

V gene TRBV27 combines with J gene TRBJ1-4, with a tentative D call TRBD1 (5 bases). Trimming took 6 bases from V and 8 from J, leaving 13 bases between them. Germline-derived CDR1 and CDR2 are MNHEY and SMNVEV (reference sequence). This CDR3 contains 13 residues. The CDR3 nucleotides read TGTGCCAGCAGACGACAGAGGAGGGAAAAACTGTTTTTT. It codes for CASRRQRREKLFF.

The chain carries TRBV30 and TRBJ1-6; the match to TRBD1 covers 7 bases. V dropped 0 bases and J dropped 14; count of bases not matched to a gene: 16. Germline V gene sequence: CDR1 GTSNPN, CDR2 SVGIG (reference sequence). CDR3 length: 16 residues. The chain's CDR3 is CAWSVGWGQGVWTLHF. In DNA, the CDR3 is TGTGCCTGGAGTGTTGGGTGGGGCCAGGGGGTATGGACCCTCCACTTT.

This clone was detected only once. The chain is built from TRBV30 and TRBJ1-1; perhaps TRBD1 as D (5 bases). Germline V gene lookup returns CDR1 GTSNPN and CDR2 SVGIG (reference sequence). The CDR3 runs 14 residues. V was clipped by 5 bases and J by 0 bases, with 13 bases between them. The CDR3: CAWGTLSMNTEAFF. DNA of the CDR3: TGTGCCTGGGGGACTCTCTCTATGAACACTGAAGCTTTCTTT.

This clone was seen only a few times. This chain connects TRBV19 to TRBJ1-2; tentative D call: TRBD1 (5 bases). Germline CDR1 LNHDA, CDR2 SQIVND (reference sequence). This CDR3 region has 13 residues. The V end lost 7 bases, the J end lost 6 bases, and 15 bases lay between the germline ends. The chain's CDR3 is CASTDGRGDGYTF. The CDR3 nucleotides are TGTGCCAGTACCGATGGGAGGGGAGATGGCTACACCTTC.

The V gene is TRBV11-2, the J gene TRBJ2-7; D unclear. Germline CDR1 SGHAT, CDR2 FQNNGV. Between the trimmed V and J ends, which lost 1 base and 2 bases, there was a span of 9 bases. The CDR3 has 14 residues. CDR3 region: CASSLANNAYEQYF. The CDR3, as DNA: TGTGCCAGCAGCTTAGCAAACAATGCCTACGAGCAGTACTTC.

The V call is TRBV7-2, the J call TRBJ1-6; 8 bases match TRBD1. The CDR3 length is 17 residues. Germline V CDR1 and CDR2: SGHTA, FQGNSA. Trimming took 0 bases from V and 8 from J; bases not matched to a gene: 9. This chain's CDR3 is CASSLALGQDGDSPLHF. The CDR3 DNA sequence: TGTGCCAGCAGCTTAGCATTGGGACAGGACGGGGATTCACCCCTCCACTTT.

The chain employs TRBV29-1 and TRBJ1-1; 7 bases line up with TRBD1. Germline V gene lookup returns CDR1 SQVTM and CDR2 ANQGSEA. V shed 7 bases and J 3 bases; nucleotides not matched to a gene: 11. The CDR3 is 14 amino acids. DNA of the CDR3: TGCAGCGGGGGGGAGACAGGGAGCGACACTGAAGCTTTCTTT. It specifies CSGGETGSDTEAFF.

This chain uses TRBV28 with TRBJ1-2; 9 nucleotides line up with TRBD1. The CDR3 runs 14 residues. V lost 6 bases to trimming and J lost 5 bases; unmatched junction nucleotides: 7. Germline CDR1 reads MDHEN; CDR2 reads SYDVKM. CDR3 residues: CASRTGQGTYGYTF. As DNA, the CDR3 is TGTGCCAGCAGGACGGGACAGGGAACATATGGCTACACCTTC.

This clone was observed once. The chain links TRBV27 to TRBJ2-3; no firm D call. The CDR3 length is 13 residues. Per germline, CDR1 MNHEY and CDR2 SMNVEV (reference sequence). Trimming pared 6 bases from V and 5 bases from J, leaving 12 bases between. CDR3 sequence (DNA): TGTGCCAGCAGCCTCCGGGTGAGAGATACGCAGTATTTT. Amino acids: CASSLRVRDTQYF.

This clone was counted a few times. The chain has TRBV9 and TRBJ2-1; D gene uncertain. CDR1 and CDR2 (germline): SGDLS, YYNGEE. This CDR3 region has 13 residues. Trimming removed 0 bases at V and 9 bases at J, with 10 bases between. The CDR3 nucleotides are TGTGCCAGCAGCGTAGACAACCTGGGTGAGCAGTTCTTC. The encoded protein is CASSVDNLGEQFF. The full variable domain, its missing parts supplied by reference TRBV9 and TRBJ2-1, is DSGVTQTPKHLITATGQRVTLRCSPRSGDLSVYWYQQSLDQGLQFLIQYYNGEERAKGNILERFSAQQFPDLHSELNLSSLELGDSALYFCASSVDNLGEQFFGPGTRLTVL.

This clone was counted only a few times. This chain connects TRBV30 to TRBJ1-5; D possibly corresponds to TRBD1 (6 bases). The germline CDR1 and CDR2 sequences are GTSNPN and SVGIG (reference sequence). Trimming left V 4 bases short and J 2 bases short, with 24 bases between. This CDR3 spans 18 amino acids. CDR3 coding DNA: TGTGCCTGGAATTCGGATAGATCTACAGGGTTGGGCAATCAGCCCCAGCATTTT. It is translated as CAWNSDRSTGLGNQPQHF.

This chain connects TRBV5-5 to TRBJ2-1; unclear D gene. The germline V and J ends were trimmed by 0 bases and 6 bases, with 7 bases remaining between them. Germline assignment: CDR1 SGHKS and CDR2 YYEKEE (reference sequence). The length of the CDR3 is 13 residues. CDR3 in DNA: TGTGCCAGCAGCTTGGGGCTACCCAATGAGCAGTTCTTC. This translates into CASSLGLPNEQFF.